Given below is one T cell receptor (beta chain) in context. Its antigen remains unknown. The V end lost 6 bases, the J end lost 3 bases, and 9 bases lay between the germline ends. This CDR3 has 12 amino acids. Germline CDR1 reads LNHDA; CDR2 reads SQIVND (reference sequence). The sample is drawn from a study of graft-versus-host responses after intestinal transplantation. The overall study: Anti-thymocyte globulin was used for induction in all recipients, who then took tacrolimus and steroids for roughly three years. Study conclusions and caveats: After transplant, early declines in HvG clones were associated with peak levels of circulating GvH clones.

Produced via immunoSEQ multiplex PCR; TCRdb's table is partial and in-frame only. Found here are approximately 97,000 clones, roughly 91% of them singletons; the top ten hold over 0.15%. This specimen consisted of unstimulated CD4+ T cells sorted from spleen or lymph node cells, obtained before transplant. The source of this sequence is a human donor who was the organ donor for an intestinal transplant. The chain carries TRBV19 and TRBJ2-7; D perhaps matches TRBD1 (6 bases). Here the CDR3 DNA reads TGTGCCAGTAGCCCGGACAGCTACGAGCAGTACTTC. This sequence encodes CASSPDSYEQYF.